Listed here are 32 T cell receptor beta chains from one sample, sequenced in a study of blood T cell repertoires in COVID-19. The data were produced by immunoSEQ multiplex PCR, yet TCRdb's version contains in-frame clones alone and is incomplete. The sample holds 150,000 to 200,000 clones, roughly 82% seen once. The sample was peripheral blood. Receptors were obtained from a woman between 65 and 79 years old with acute or convalescent COVID-19.

The chain joins TRBV7-4 to TRBJ2-7, with a weak D call TRBD2 (7 bases). This CDR3 region has 15 residues. V dropped 1 base and J dropped 3 bases, with 13 bases sitting between them. Germline V lookup: CDR1 SGHVT, CDR2 SQSDAQ. The CDR3 nucleotides read TGTGCCAGCAGCTTAGGGGGGGGCGGATACTACGAGCAGTACTTC. Translated, it gives CASSLGGGGYYEQYF. Full variable domain (outside the CDR3, taken from reference TRBV7-4 and TRBJ2-7): GAGVSQSPRYKVAKRGRDVALRCDSISGHVTLYWYRQTLGQGSEVLTYSQSDAQRDKSGRPSGRFSAERPERSVSTLKIQRTEQGDSAVYLCASSLGGGGYYEQYFGPGTRLTVT.

In this sample, this clone turned up once. The V gene is TRBV29-1, the J gene TRBJ2-3; the match to TRBD2 covers 9 bases. The germline gives CDR1 SQVTM, CDR2 ANQGSEA. The CDR3 loop spans 14 amino acids. Losses at the gene ends were 7 bases for V and 6 bases for J; bases not matched to a gene: 11. DNA of the CDR3: TGCAGCGCGGAGGGTACTAGCGGGTCGGATACGCAGTATTTT. It codes for CSAEGTSGSDTQYF.

This clone was counted a single time. V and J are TRBV5-1 and TRBJ2-7, with 8 nucleotides matching TRBD1. Germline lookup yields CDR1 SGHRS and CDR2 YFSETQ. Trimming at V came to 0 bases and at J to 2 bases, leaving 4 bases not matched to a gene. The CDR3 has 15 residues. CDR3 loop: CASSLDTGGPYEQYF. CDR3 bases: TGCGCCAGCAGCTTGGATACAGGGGGGCCCTACGAGCAGTACTTC.

The chain joins TRBV11-2 to TRBJ2-3; D might be TRBD2 (7 bases). From germline, CDR1 is SGHAT and CDR2 FQNNGV. V was clipped by 2 bases and J by 2 bases, with 17 bases between them. The CDR3 totals 17 residues. In DNA form, the CDR3 reads TGTGCCAGCAGCTTATCGGGTGCGGGGGCAGACACAGATACGCAGTATTTT. This gives the protein CASSLSGAGADTDTQYF.

The chain links TRBV5-6 to TRBJ2-6; no clear D gene. The germline CDR1 and CDR2 sequences are SGHDT and YYEEEE. V was trimmed by 1 base and J by 1 base, leaving 9 bases between them. The CDR3 runs 16 residues. The CDR3 DNA reads as TGTGCCAGCAGCTTGAAGATAGTTTCTGGGGCCAACGTCCTGACTTTC. Its translation is CASSLKIVSGANVLTF.

This clone was seen a single time. J is TRBJ2-1 and V is TRBV6-5, with 10 bases lining up with TRBD1. The V gene's germline CDR1 is MNHEY and CDR2 SVGAGI. This CDR3 has 14 amino acids. The V and J ends lost 10 bases and 8 bases, in that order; junction bases with no gene match: 11. The CDR3 DNA sequence: TGTGCCACCTTAGACAGGGGGCGTCGTGATGAGCAGTTCTTC. This codes for CATLDRGRRDEQFF.

In its sample, this clone was seen once. V is TRBV28 and J is TRBJ2-1; 9 bases are a match to TRBD1. The CDR3 runs 13 residues. J lost 6 bases, V lost 8 bases, and 5 bases had no gene match. CDR1 and CDR2 from the germline V gene are MDHEN and SYDVKM. This CDR3 is CASLRGQGNEQFF. In nucleotides, the CDR3 is TGTGCCAGCCTTCGGGGACAGGGCAATGAGCAGTTCTTC.

This chain links TRBV19 with TRBJ2-7, with 8 bases lining up with TRBD1. The CDR3 contains 15 residues. CDR1 and CDR2 from the germline V gene are LNHDA and SQIVND (reference sequence). With V trimmed by 6 bases and J by 6 bases, 13 bases remained unmatched. The CDR3 sequence: CASSLRTGRRSEQYF. CDR3 DNA sequence: TGTGCCAGTAGCCTTCGGACAGGGAGGCGGAGCGAGCAGTACTTC. Based on the CDR3 plus reference TRBV19 and TRBJ2-7, the full variable domain is DGGITQSPKYLFRKEGQNVTLSCEQNLNHDAMYWYRQDPGQGLRLIYYSQIVNDFQKGDIAEGYSVSREKKESFPLTVTSAQKNPTAFYLCASSLRTGRRSEQYFGPGTRLTVT.

V and J are TRBV2 and TRBJ2-3; possible D gene TRBD2, 7 bases. The V gene's germline CDR1 is SNHLY and CDR2 FYNNEI. V lost 6 bases and J lost 2, with 18 bases in between. CDR3 length equals 16 residues. The CDR3 sequence is CASSPQGGAATDTQYF. In DNA, the CDR3 is TGTGCCAGCAGCCCACAAGGGGGGGCCGCCACAGATACGCAGTATTTT.

The chain links TRBV30 to TRBJ2-5; D possibly corresponds to TRBD2 (6 bases). Germline CDR1 is GTSNPN and CDR2 is SVGIG (reference sequence). The V gene lost 5 bases and the J gene lost 5 bases, with 21 bases spanning the gap. CDR3 length equals 15 residues. In nucleotides, the CDR3 is TGTGCCTGGGTCCGGGACTCAATCCCGGGGGAGACCCAGTACTTC. Residues: CAWVRDSIPGETQYF.

The rearrangement uses TRBV12-3 or TRBV12-4 and TRBJ2-5; 8 nucleotides match TRBD2. CDR3 size: 13 residues. After removal of 3 bases from V and 3 bases from J, the junction contained 0 bases not matched to a gene. CDR3 bases: TGTGCCAGCAGTTTTAGCGGGAAAGAGACCCAGTACTTC. It codes for CASSFSGKETQYF.

This clone was recorded a few times. The chain links TRBV7-9 to TRBJ1-3, with D uncertain. The germline CDR1 and CDR2 sequences are SEHNR and FQNEAQ (reference sequence). The CDR3 spans 14 residues. Trimming cost V 3 bases and J 4 bases, with 10 bases left between them. The chain's CDR3 is CASSLGSTGNTIYF. The CDR3 nucleotides are TGTGCCAGCAGCTTGGGCAGCACGGGAAACACCATATATTTT.

This chain links TRBV24-1 with TRBJ2-7; perhaps TRBD2 as D (6 bases). Per germline, CDR1 KGHDR and CDR2 SFDVKD. The CDR3 spans 14 residues. V dropped 2 bases and J dropped 6 bases, with 13 bases sitting between them. CDR3 sequence reads: CATSDSWAGSEQYF. CDR3 nucleotides: TGTGCCACCAGTGATTCCTGGGCGGGGAGCGAGCAGTACTTC.

The V and J genes are TRBV9 and TRBJ1-3; D call uncertain. Germline V gene sequence: CDR1 SGDLS, CDR2 YYNGEE. The CDR3 contains 14 residues. The germline V and J ends were trimmed by 6 bases and 0 bases, with 10 bases remaining between them. DNA for the CDR3: TGTGCCAGCACCCCTAGGAGCTCTGGAAACACCATATATTTT. The encoded protein is CASTPRSSGNTIYF. Filled out from reference TRBV9 and TRBJ1-3, the complete variable domain reads DSGVTQTPKHLITATGQRVTLRCSPRSGDLSVYWYQQSLDQGLQFLIQYYNGEERAKGNILERFSAQQFPDLHSELNLSSLELGDSALYFCASTPRSSGNTIYFGEGSWLTVV.

The chain uses TRBV7-8 and TRBJ1-1; 10 bases are shared with TRBD1. CDR3 length: 14 residues. Trimming removed 6 bases from V and 11 bases from J; junction bases left unmatched: 12. Germline V gene data show CDR1 as SGHVS and CDR2 as FQNEAQ. Here the CDR3 DNA reads TGTGCCAGCAGGGCCGGGACAGGGGAGTTTGGGGCTTTCTTT. This gives the protein CASRAGTGEFGAFF.

A single count supports this clone. This rearrangement joins TRBV7-9 to TRBJ2-7; D perhaps matches TRBD1 (5 bases). The CDR3 totals 12 residues. Germline values: CDR1 SEHNR, CDR2 FQNEAQ (reference sequence). Between the trimmed V and J ends, which lost 5 bases and 5 bases, there was a span of 10 bases. In DNA form, the CDR3 reads TGTGCCAGCAGCACTGACAGCCACGAGCAGTACTTC. It yields the protein CASSTDSHEQYF. Full variable domain (missing parts from reference TRBV7-9 and TRBJ2-7): DTGVSQNPRHKITKRGQNVTFRCDPISEHNRLYWYRQTLGQGPEFLTYFQNEAQLEKSRLLSDRFSAERPKGSFSTLEIQRTEQGDSAMYLCASSTDSHEQYFGPGTRLTVT.

This chain connects TRBV7-2 to TRBJ1-4; 8 bases line up with TRBD1. Germline values: CDR1 SGHTA, CDR2 FQGNSA. Unmatched junction bases numbered 5, after V lost 5 bases and J lost 3 bases. This CDR3 contains 15 residues. CDR3 DNA: TGTGCCAGCAGCCCCCAGGGGGCACCTAATGAAAAACTGTTTTTT. Amino acid sequence: CASSPQGAPNEKLFF. The full variable domain, its missing parts supplied by reference TRBV7-2 and TRBJ1-4, is GAGVSQSPSNKVTEKGKDVELRCDPISGHTALYWYRQSLGQGLEFLIYFQGNSAPDKSGLPSDRFSAERTGGSVSTLTIQRTQQEDSAVYLCASSPQGAPNEKLFFGSGTQLSVL.

The chain employs TRBV19 and TRBJ2-2, with 9 bases identical to TRBD2. Germline V lookup: CDR1 LNHDA, CDR2 SQIVND (reference sequence). This CDR3 comprises 15 residues. The ends lost 6 bases at V and 0 bases at J; junction bases unmatched: 2. Here the CDR3 reads CASRSSGANTGELFF. In DNA form, the CDR3 reads TGTGCCAGTAGGTCTAGCGGGGCGAACACCGGGGAGCTGTTTTTT.

J is TRBJ1-4 and V is TRBV30, with TRBD1 matching over 8 bases. The CDR3 contains 11 residues. Trimming removed 3 bases from V and 12 bases from J; junction bases left unmatched: 3. Germline assignment: CDR1 GTSNPN and CDR2 SVGIG (reference sequence). DNA for the CDR3: TGTGCCTGGAGGACAGGGGAGCAACTGTTTTTT. It codes for CAWRTGEQLFF.

The J gene is TRBJ1-5, the V gene TRBV30; D perhaps matches TRBD1 (6 bases). CDR3 length: 12 residues. V was shortened by 4 bases and J by 4 bases, with 8 bases between the two germline ends. Germline CDR1 GTSNPN, CDR2 SVGIG (reference sequence). This CDR3 is CAWNRENQPQHF. CDR3 DNA: TGTGCCTGGAACAGGGAAAATCAGCCCCAGCATTTT.

This chain links TRBV5-1 with TRBJ1-6, with a possible D match to TRBD1 (5 bases). Looked up from germline, CDR1 is SGHRS and CDR2 is YFSETQ. Trimming removed 3 bases at V and 8 bases at J, with 21 bases between. The CDR3 length is 17 residues. The CDR3 loop reads CASSSTSGTQGDSPLHF. The DNA of the CDR3 is TGCGCCAGCAGCTCGACATCCGGGACTCAAGGAGATTCACCCCTCCACTTT.

Written as DNA, the CDR3 is TGCGCCAGCAGTCAATCGGACAGGTCCCACACCAACTATGGCTACACCTTC. Translating gives CASSQSDRSHTNYGYTF. This sequence joins TRBV23-1 and TRBJ1-2, with 7 bases lining up with TRBD1. TRBV23-1 is treated as an ORF (open reading frame) with a function not yet certain. After removal of 0 bases from V and 2 bases from J, the junction contained 9 bases not matched to a gene. The CDR3 spans 17 residues.

V usage is TRBV2 and J usage is TRBJ2-3; D is uncertain. The CDR3 has 10 residues. Germline V CDR1 and CDR2: SNHLY, FYNNEI. Trimming pared 6 bases from V and 6 bases from J, leaving 4 bases between. The CDR3 is CASREDTQYF. The CDR3 DNA reads as TGTGCCAGCAGGGAGGATACGCAGTATTTT.

This clone was picked up one time. J is TRBJ2-4 and V is TRBV6-1; 12 positions match TRBD2. J was trimmed by 10 bases and V by 0 bases; bases with no gene match: 13. Germline values: CDR1 MNHNS, CDR2 SASEGT. CDR3 length: 18 amino acids. The CDR3 nucleotides read TGTGCCAGCAGTGAAGCCTACCCGGGACTAGCGGGTCCTCTGATTCAGTACTTC. Amino acids: CASSEAYPGLAGPLIQYF.

V usage is TRBV7-8 and J usage is TRBJ2-3; D is unclear. The CDR3 is made up of 14 amino acids. Deletions cut 3 bases from V and 2 bases from J, with 9 bases between. Looked up from germline, CDR1 is SGHVS and CDR2 is FQNEAQ. CDR3 DNA: TGTGCCAGCAGCTTCTCCCGGTTCACAGATACGCAGTATTTT. This encodes CASSFSRFTDTQYF.

The chain recombines TRBV30 with TRBJ1-6, with D maybe TRBD1 (6 bases). This CDR3 comprises 14 residues. V gave up 0 bases and J gave up 9 bases, with 12 bases separating them. Germline V lookup: CDR1 GTSNPN, CDR2 SVGIG (reference sequence). CDR3 nucleotides: TGTGCCTGGAGTGTATGGGGGCCGGGTTCACCCCTCCACTTT. Its protein is CAWSVWGPGSPLHF.

This clone showed up just once. The chain recombines TRBV28 with TRBJ2-5; tentatively, D is TRBD2 (5 bases). CDR3 size: 14 residues. Trimming stripped 8 bases from V and 4 bases from J, with 17 bases between. Germline V gives CDR1 MDHEN, CDR2 SYDVKM. The CDR3 DNA follows: TGTGCCAGCGGTACCCCGGGGTTAGGAGAGACCCAGTACTTC. Its translation: CASGTPGLGETQYF.

The CDR3: CASSFTGTGSYGYTF. The CDR3 DNA sequence: TGTGCCAGCAGCTTTACCGGGACAGGGAGCTATGGCTACACCTTC. The gene calls are TRBV7-9 and TRBJ1-2; 9 bases line up with TRBD1. The junction had 6 bases not matched to a gene; V was cut back by 3 bases and J by 4 bases. The germline V gene encodes CDR1 SEHNR and CDR2 FQNEAQ (reference sequence). The CDR3 covers 15 residues.

The rearrangement joins TRBV4-1 to TRBJ1-5; D is ambiguous. Germline V CDR1 and CDR2: MGHRA, YSYEKL. The V gene lost 0 bases and the J gene lost 7 bases, with 16 bases spanning the gap. The length of the CDR3 is 16 residues. CDR3 sequence reads: CASSQDHRQSRQPQHF. For the CDR3, the DNA is TGCGCCAGCAGCCAAGATCATCGACAATCAAGACAGCCCCAGCATTTT.

This rearrangement joins TRBV28 to TRBJ2-2; possibly TRBD2 for D (7 bases). This CDR3 comprises 18 residues. The V gene's germline CDR1 is MDHEN and CDR2 SYDVKM. V lost 3 bases and J lost 3, with 20 bases in between. CDR3 DNA: TGTGCCAGCAGTTTTCCTTCGGGGGGCGTCCCCGACACCGGGGAGCTGTTTTTT. This encodes CASSFPSGGVPDTGELFF.

A single count supports this clone. This rearrangement joins TRBV7-2 to TRBJ2-3; 9 bases match TRBD1. V was pared by 4 bases and J by 5 bases, with 7 bases of the junction left unmatched. The CDR3 is 15 residues long. In germline, CDR1 is SGHTA, CDR2 FQGNSA. The CDR3 coding sequence is TGTGCCAGCAGCTATGCCGGGACAGGGAGAGATACGCAGTATTTT. It is translated as CASSYAGTGRDTQYF. The full variable domain, in which reference TRBV7-2 and TRBJ2-3 provide the parts outside the CDR3, is GAGVSQSPSNKVTEKGKDVELRCDPISGHTALYWYRQSLGQGLEFLIYFQGNSAPDKSGLPSDRFSAERTGGSVSTLTIQRTQQEDSAVYLCASSYAGTGRDTQYFGPGTRLTVL.

The chain joins TRBV7-2 to TRBJ1-2, with D possibly being TRBD1 (5 bases). V dropped 4 bases and J dropped 8 bases, with 14 bases sitting between them. Germline V gives CDR1 SGHTA, CDR2 FQGNSA. The CDR3 has 13 amino acids. Here the CDR3 reads CASSSRWGQGYTF. The CDR3 nucleotides are TGTGCCAGCAGCTCGAGATGGGGCCAGGGCTACACCTTC.